This is a list of T cell receptor beta chains from one sample in a study of cytomegalovirus exposure and HLA in healthy donors. Produced via immunoSEQ multiplex PCR; TCRdb's table is partial and in-frame only. The table shows around 150,000 clones, with about 85% occurring only once. Sequencing was done on a sample of PBMCs. The origin of the receptors is a man younger than 40 in good health and CMV-seropositive. Both conserved end residues are trimmed from each CDR3. D genes are given only for firm matches.

CDR3 | D | J | V
ASSQDRYRGKNTEAF | TRBD1 | TRBJ1-1 | TRBV4-3
ASSLGGGETYEQY | TRBD1 | TRBJ2-7 | TRBV5-1
ASASGTGGSPLH | TRBD1 | TRBJ1-6 | TRBV2
ASSLYSIPGQGDHEQY | TRBD1 | TRBJ2-7 | TRBV5-6
ASRPRGSVNSPLH | NA | TRBJ1-6 | TRBV19
ASTTQGQPFPLH | TRBD1 | TRBJ1-6 | TRBV6-5
ASSLARNRGHGTGELF | TRBD1 | TRBJ2-2 | TRBV5-1
ASSPGTRPGADTQY | TRBD2 | TRBJ2-3 | TRBV7-2
ASSLGGVTSGRQETQY | TRBD2 | TRBJ2-5 | TRBV5-1
ASSLAAADTEAF | NA | TRBJ1-1 | TRBV7-8
ATGLGFGKQY | TRBD2 | TRBJ2-7 | TRBV25-1
ASSVGGSTDTQY | NA | TRBJ2-3 | TRBV9
ASMGFTGELF | NA | TRBJ2-2 | TRBV19
ASSLPGTRNTIY | NA | TRBJ1-3 | TRBV5-1
ASAGTGDEKLF | TRBD1 | TRBJ1-4 | TRBV19
ASSNRTSWGTLQDTDTQY | NA | TRBJ2-3 | TRBV21-1